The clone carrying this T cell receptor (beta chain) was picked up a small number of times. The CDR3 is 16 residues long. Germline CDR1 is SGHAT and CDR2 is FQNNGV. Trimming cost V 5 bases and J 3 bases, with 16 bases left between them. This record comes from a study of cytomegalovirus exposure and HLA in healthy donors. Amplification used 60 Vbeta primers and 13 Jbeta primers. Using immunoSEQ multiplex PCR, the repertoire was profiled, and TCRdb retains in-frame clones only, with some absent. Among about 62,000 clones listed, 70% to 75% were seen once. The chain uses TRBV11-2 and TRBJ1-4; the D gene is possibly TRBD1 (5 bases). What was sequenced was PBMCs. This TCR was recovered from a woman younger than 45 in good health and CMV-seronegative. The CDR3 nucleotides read TGTGCCAGCAGCCCGTCCGAACAGGCGGCTAATGAAAAACTGTTTTTT. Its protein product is CASSPSEQAANEKLFF.